These T cell receptor beta chains were read from a single sample in a study of Graves' ophthalmopathy and Graves' hyperthyroidism. TCRdb fed the multiplex PCR reads into MiXCR, producing one record per CDR3 protein. The sample includes about 1.1 million distinct CDR3 sequences, less than 45% of them seen just once. Sequences were obtained from peripheral blood or thyroid tissue (not recorded which). All receptors come from an adult man with Graves' hyperthyroidism. Each CDR3 is given with its conserved first and last residue. D genes are given only for firm matches. Rows give clone size only sometimes, using once, few, many, or a class for an expanded clone.

clone size: many; D gene: TRBD1; J gene: TRBJ2-7; V gene: TRBV20-1; CDR3 DNA: TGCAGTGCTAGAGAGGCCGAGACAGGGCCCTACGAGCAGTACTTC; CDR3 protein: CSAREAETGPYEQYF
clone size: -; D gene: -; J gene: TRBJ2-7; V gene: TRBV5-1; CDR3 DNA: TGCGCCAGCAGCTTGGCAATAAACAGAGTTTACGAGCAGTACTTC; CDR3 protein: CASSLAINRVYEQYF
clone size: -; D gene: -; J gene: TRBJ1-1; V gene: TRBV29-1; CDR3 DNA: TGCAGCGTTTCCAGGACAGCTGGAGAAGCTTTCTTT; CDR3 protein: CSVSRTAGEAFF
clone size: -; D gene: -; J gene: TRBJ1-5; V gene: TRBV7-3; CDR3 DNA: TGTGCCAGCAGCTTCCGTCTGCAGGATGGGCAGCCCCAGCATTTT; CDR3 protein: CASSFRLQDGQPQHF
clone size: -; D gene: -; J gene: TRBJ1-1; V gene: TRBV6-5; CDR3 DNA: TGTGCCACGAAACGGGGGAACACTGAAGCTTTCTTT; CDR3 protein: CATKRGNTEAFF
clone size: few; D gene: TRBD2; J gene: TRBJ2-7; V gene: TRBV12-3/TRBV12-4; CDR3 DNA: TGTGCCAGCAGGGGGACTAGCGGGAGCGGGGTCTACGAGCAGTACTTC; CDR3 protein: CASRGTSGSGVYEQYF
clone size: many; D gene: -; J gene: TRBJ2-5; V gene: TRBV19; CDR3 DNA: TGTGCCAGTAGTATAGGGGCGCAGACCCAGTACTTC; CDR3 protein: CASSIGAQTQYF
clone size: many; D gene: -; J gene: TRBJ1-5; V gene: TRBV19; CDR3 DNA: TGTGCCAGTAGTATTCCTCTTGGGCAGAATCAGCCCCAGCATTTT; CDR3 protein: CASSIPLGQNQPQHF
clone size: -; D gene: TRBD1; J gene: TRBJ1-2; V gene: TRBV15; CDR3 DNA: TGTGCCACCAGCAGAGTCCTTGTGGGACAGGGGACAAACTATGGCTACACCTTC; CDR3 protein: CATSRVLVGQGTNYGYTF
clone size: -; D gene: -; J gene: TRBJ2-7; V gene: TRBV20-1; CDR3 DNA: TGCAGTGCCTGGGCAGCCCTCCACTCCTACGAGCAGTACTTC; CDR3 protein: CSAWAALHSYEQYF
clone size: -; D gene: TRBD1; J gene: TRBJ2-6; V gene: TRBV7-6; CDR3 DNA: TGTGCCAGCAGTCGCGCCGGGACAGGGATCCCTAACGTCCTGACTTTC; CDR3 protein: CASSRAGTGIPNVLTF
clone size: -; D gene: -; J gene: TRBJ1-6; V gene: TRBV4-3; CDR3 DNA: TGCGCCAGCAGCCAAGAAATGTACAGGCCCCCAATAGGTCCACCCCTCCACTTT; CDR3 protein: CASSQEMYRPPIGPPLHF
clone size: -; D gene: -; J gene: TRBJ1-2; V gene: TRBV5-1; CDR3 DNA: TGTGCCAGCGGGACAGGCTACACCTTC; CDR3 protein: CASGTGYTF
clone size: -; D gene: -; J gene: TRBJ2-7; V gene: TRBV5-4; CDR3 DNA: TGTGCCAGCAGCTTGACCGCCCAAACCGAGCAGTACTTC; CDR3 protein: CASSLTAQTEQYF
clone size: -; D gene: TRBD2; J gene: TRBJ2-7; V gene: TRBV9; CDR3 DNA: TGTGCCAGCAGCGTTAGCGGGGGGGACGAGCAGTACTTC; CDR3 protein: CASSVSGGDEQYF
clone size: -; D gene: -; J gene: TRBJ1-5; V gene: TRBV10-3; CDR3 DNA: TGTGCCAGCAGCGACCAGGGCAGCAATCAGCCCCAGCATTTT; CDR3 protein: CASSDQGSNQPQHF
clone size: -; D gene: TRBD2; J gene: TRBJ2-6; V gene: TRBV5-1; CDR3 DNA: TGCGCCAGCGGCTGGGGAGTGCGGACTAGCGGGGACTCTGGGGCCAACGTCCTGACTTTC; CDR3 protein: CASGWGVRTSGDSGANVLTF
clone size: -; D gene: TRBD2; J gene: TRBJ2-7; V gene: TRBV12-3/TRBV12-4; CDR3 DNA: TGTGCCAGCAGTTTAAACCCGTCTAGCGGGAGGGCCTCCTACGAGCAGTACTTC; CDR3 protein: CASSLNPSSGRASYEQYF
clone size: few; D gene: TRBD1; J gene: TRBJ1-5; V gene: TRBV6-5; CDR3 DNA: TGTGCCAGCATCCTGGGACAGAATCAGCCCCAGCATTTT; CDR3 protein: CASILGQNQPQHF
clone size: many; D gene: -; J gene: TRBJ1-2; V gene: TRBV5-1; CDR3 DNA: TGCGCCAGCTTTTCGCCAAATTCTAACTATGGCTACACCTTC; CDR3 protein: CASFSPNSNYGYTF
clone size: -; D gene: TRBD2; J gene: TRBJ2-5; V gene: TRBV12-3/TRBV12-4; CDR3 DNA: TGTGCCACAGGGCTAGCGGGAGTCGTTTGGGAGACCCAGTACTTC; CDR3 protein: CATGLAGVVWETQYF
clone size: -; D gene: -; J gene: TRBJ1-5; V gene: TRBV2; CDR3 DNA: TGTGCCAGCAGTGCGCGGGAGGGCAATCAGCCCCAGCATTTT; CDR3 protein: CASSAREGNQPQHF
clone size: many; D gene: -; J gene: TRBJ2-5; V gene: TRBV20-1; CDR3 DNA: TGCAGCTTAACTGGGGTCCAAGAGACCCAGTACTTC; CDR3 protein: CSLTGVQETQYF
clone size: -; D gene: -; J gene: TRBJ1-1; V gene: TRBV7-8; CDR3 DNA: TGTGCCAGCAGCTTAGGTTCCAAGAACACTGAAGCTTTCTTT; CDR3 protein: CASSLGSKNTEAFF
clone size: -; D gene: TRBD2; J gene: TRBJ2-7; V gene: TRBV29-1; CDR3 DNA: TGCAGCGTCAAAGGCGGGGGAGTCTCCTACGAGCAGTACTTC; CDR3 protein: CSVKGGGVSYEQYF